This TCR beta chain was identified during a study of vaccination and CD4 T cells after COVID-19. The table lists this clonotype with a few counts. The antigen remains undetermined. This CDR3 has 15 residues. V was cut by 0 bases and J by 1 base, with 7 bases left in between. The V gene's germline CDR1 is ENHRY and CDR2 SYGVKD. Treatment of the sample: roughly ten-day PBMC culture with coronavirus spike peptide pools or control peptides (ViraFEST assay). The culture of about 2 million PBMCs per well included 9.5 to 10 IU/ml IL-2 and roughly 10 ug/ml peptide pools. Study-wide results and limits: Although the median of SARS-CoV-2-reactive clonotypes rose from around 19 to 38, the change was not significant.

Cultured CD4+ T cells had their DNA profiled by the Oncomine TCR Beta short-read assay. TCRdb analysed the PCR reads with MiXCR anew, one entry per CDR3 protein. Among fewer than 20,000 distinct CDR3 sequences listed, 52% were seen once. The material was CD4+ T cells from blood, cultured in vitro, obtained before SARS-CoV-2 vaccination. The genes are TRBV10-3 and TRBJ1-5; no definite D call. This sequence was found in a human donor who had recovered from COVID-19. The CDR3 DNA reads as TGTGCCATCAGTGAGTCGATGGGGAGCAATCAGCCCCAGCATTTT. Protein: CAISESMGSNQPQHF.